The entry below describes one TCR beta chain. As yet, its antigen is unknown. The data originate from a study of OX40 agonist ivuxolimab in advanced cancers. The study, taken as a whole, reports: Low clonal expansion, among the lowest seen, marked partial responders at 0.1-3.0 mg/kg. At 0.1 to 3.0 mg/kg, CD4+ and CD8+ blood T cells expanded clonally by week 6. Part of the nonresponder group also had normalized T-cell clonal expansion that was low.

V gave up 1 base and J gave up 0 bases, with 7 bases separating them. The CDR3 covers 15 residues. From germline, CDR1 is SGHDT and CDR2 YYEEEE. The assay was immunoSEQ multiplex PCR, and TCRdb's table has in-frame clones only and misses some. Of some 65,000 clones listed, about 90% are singletons. The input for sequencing was CD4+ or CD8+ T cells sorted from blood, taken in a trial of the OX40 agonist ivuxolimab. This sequence was found in an adult with an advanced solid tumor such as melanoma, head and neck, liver or kidney cancer. The chain links TRBV5-6 to TRBJ2-2; either TRBD1 or TRBD2 may fit D (5 bases each). In DNA form, the CDR3 reads TGTGCCAGCAGCTTGCTGGGGGCGAACACCGGGGAGCTGTTTTTT. This gives the protein CASSLLGANTGELFF.